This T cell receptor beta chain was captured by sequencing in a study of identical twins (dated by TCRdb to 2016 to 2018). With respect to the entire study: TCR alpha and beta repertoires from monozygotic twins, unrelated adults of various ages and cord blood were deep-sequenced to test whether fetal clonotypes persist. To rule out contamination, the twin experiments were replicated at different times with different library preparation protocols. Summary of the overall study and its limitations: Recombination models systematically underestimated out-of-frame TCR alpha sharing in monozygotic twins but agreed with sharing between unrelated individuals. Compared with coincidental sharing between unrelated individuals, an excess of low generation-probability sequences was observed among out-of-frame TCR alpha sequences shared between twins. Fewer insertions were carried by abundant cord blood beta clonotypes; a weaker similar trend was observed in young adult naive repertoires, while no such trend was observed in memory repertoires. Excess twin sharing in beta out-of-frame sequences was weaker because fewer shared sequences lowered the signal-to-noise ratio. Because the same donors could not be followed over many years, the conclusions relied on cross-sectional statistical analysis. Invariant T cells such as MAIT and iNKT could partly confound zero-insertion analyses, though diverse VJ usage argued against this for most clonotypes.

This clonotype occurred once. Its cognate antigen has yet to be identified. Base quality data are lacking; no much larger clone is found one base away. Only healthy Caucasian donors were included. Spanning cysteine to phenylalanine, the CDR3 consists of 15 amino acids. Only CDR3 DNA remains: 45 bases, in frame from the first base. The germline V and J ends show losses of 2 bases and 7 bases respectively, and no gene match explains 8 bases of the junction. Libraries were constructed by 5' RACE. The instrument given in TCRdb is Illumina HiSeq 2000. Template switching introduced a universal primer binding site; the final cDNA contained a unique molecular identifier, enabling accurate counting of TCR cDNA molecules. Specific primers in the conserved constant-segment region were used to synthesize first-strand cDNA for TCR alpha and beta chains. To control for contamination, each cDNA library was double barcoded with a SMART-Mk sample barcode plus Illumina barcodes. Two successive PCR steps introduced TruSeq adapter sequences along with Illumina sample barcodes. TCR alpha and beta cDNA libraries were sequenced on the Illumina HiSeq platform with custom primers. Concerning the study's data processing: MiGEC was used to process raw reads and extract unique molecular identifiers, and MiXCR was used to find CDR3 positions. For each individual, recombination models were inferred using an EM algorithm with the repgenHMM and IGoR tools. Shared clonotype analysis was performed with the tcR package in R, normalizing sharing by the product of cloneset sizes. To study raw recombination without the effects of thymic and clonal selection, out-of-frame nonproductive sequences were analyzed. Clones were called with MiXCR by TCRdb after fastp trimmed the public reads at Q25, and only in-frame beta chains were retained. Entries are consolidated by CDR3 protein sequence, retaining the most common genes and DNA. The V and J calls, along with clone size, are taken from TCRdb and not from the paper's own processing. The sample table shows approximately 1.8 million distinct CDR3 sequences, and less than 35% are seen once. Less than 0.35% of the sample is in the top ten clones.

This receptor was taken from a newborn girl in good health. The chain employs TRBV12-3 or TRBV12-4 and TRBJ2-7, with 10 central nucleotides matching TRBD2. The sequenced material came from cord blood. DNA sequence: TGTGCCAGCAGTTTACCCAGCGGGGGGGCGTATGAGCAGTACTTC. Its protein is CASSLPSGGAYEQYF.